This TCR beta chain derives from a study of blood T cell repertoires in COVID-19. Study overall: Sites in the United States, Italy and Spain provided acute and convalescent COVID-19 samples.

Cohorts were determined from participant-reported clinical history. Generated by immunoSEQ multiplex PCR, the TCRdb table keeps only in-frame clones and is missing some. The data contain a few hundred thousand clones, roughly four fifths of them seen just once; the ten biggest clones take up 7.5% to 10%. The sequence came from a man aged 35 to 55 who had recovered from COVID-19. The sequenced sample was PBMCs or T cells enriched from blood (not recorded which).

CDR3 in DNA: TGTGCCAGCAGCCAAGGAACCGGGACAGGGGGACGTGAGCAGTTCTTC. Protein: CASSQGTGTGGREQFF. The chain employs TRBV3-1 (or the pseudogene TRBV3-2) and TRBJ2-1, with TRBD1 identical over 11 bases. Germline CDR1 is LGHDT and CDR2 is YNNKEL (reference sequence). The length of the CDR3 is 16 residues. The V segment lost 1 base and the J segment 9 bases; nucleotides outside the gene matches: 8.